A selection of T cell receptor beta chains follows, all from one sample in a study of T cell responses to AZD1222 COVID-19 vaccine. Measured with immunoSEQ multiplex PCR; TCRdb has only the in-frame clones, and not every one. The sample includes tens of thousands of clones, 80% to 90% of them seen just once. The sample was peripheral blood, taken on day 0 of AZD1222 vaccination. The source of these receptors is an adult in good health. Each CDR3 is given with its conserved first and last residue. Each record gives: V gene, D gene, J gene, clone size, CDR3 protein, CDR3 DNA. A D gene is named only where the DNA matches it firmly. Clone size appears in some rows only: once, few, many, or a class for an expanded clone.

v_call: TRBV28
d_call: -
j_call: TRBJ1-1
clone_size: -
cdr3_aa: CASSLRAGVGGAFF
cdr3_nt: TGTGCCAGCAGTTTAAGGGCAGGGGTCGGGGGTGCTTTCTTT

v_call: TRBV6-5
d_call: -
j_call: TRBJ1-5
clone_size: -
cdr3_aa: CASDPYSNQPQHF
cdr3_nt: TGTGCCAGCGACCCGTATAGCAATCAGCCCCAGCATTTT

v_call: TRBV25-1
d_call: -
j_call: TRBJ2-7
clone_size: -
cdr3_aa: CASSTTGSTYEQYF
cdr3_nt: TGTGCCAGCAGTACCACGGGGTCAACCTACGAGCAGTACTTC

v_call: TRBV4-1
d_call: -
j_call: TRBJ1-2
clone_size: -
cdr3_aa: CASSQVAANYGYTF
cdr3_nt: TGCGCCAGCAGCCAAGTTGCAGCTAACTATGGCTACACCTTC

v_call: TRBV7-9
d_call: TRBD2
j_call: TRBJ2-2
clone_size: -
cdr3_aa: CASSRTSGVNTGELFF
cdr3_nt: TGTGCCAGCAGCAGAACTAGCGGTGTGAACACCGGGGAGCTGTTTTTT

v_call: TRBV7-9
d_call: -
j_call: TRBJ2-1
clone_size: -
cdr3_aa: CASSAVQYNEQFF
cdr3_nt: TGTGCCAGCAGCGCAGTCCAGTACAATGAGCAGTTCTTC

v_call: TRBV6-1
d_call: TRBD1
j_call: TRBJ1-4
clone_size: -
cdr3_aa: CASSEGTGRLLKGEKLFF
cdr3_nt: TGTGCCAGCAGTGAGGGGACAGGGAGGCTACTGAAAGGGGAAAAACTGTTTTTT

v_call: TRBV29-1
d_call: -
j_call: TRBJ1-1
clone_size: -
cdr3_aa: CSVEDGGIRNTEAFF
cdr3_nt: TGCAGCGTTGAAGATGGGGGGATCCGGAACACTGAAGCTTTCTTT

v_call: TRBV25-1
d_call: -
j_call: TRBJ2-1
clone_size: -
cdr3_aa: CASSEIGDEQFF
cdr3_nt: TGTGCCAGCAGTGAAATCGGGGATGAGCAGTTCTTC

v_call: TRBV28
d_call: TRBD1
j_call: TRBJ2-6
clone_size: -
cdr3_aa: CASLRRVSDRASSGANVLTF
cdr3_nt: TGTGCCAGCCTCAGGAGGGTTTCGGACAGGGCATCCTCTGGGGCCAACGTCCTGACTTTC

v_call: TRBV13
d_call: -
j_call: TRBJ1-2
clone_size: -
cdr3_aa: CASSGGWDMFHYGYTF
cdr3_nt: TGTGCCAGCAGTGGGGGGTGGGACATGTTTCACTATGGCTACACCTTC

v_call: TRBV24-1
d_call: TRBD1
j_call: TRBJ2-5
clone_size: -
cdr3_aa: CATSDPGQGQETQYF
cdr3_nt: TGTGCCACCAGTGATCCTGGACAGGGGCAAGAGACCCAGTACTTC

v_call: TRBV28
d_call: TRBD1
j_call: TRBJ1-4
clone_size: -
cdr3_aa: CASAGTVGGPTNEKLFF
cdr3_nt: TGTGCCAGCGCCGGGACAGTGGGGGGACCAACTAATGAAAAACTGTTTTTT

v_call: TRBV3-1/TRBV3-2
d_call: TRBD2
j_call: TRBJ2-7
clone_size: -
cdr3_aa: CASSWTSGRPENEQYF
cdr3_nt: TGTGCCAGCAGCTGGACTAGCGGGAGGCCGGAAAACGAGCAGTACTTC

v_call: TRBV6-5
d_call: TRBD1
j_call: TRBJ2-7
clone_size: once
cdr3_aa: CASSYLTGGVSEQYF
cdr3_nt: TGTGCCAGCAGTTACTTGACAGGGGGCGTCTCCGAGCAGTACTTC

v_call: TRBV29-1
d_call: -
j_call: TRBJ2-3
clone_size: -
cdr3_aa: CSVKRGTDTQYF
cdr3_nt: TGCAGCGTTAAAAGGGGTACAGATACGCAGTATTTT

v_call: TRBV7-6
d_call: TRBD2
j_call: TRBJ2-1
clone_size: -
cdr3_aa: CASSLVVSGIENEQFF
cdr3_nt: TGTGCCAGCAGCTTAGTGGTTAGCGGGATAGAGAATGAGCAGTTCTTC

v_call: TRBV29-1
d_call: -
j_call: TRBJ1-1
clone_size: -
cdr3_aa: CSVAGEVTEAFF
cdr3_nt: TGCAGCGTTGCGGGCGAAGTCACTGAAGCTTTCTTT

v_call: TRBV30
d_call: -
j_call: TRBJ1-5
clone_size: -
cdr3_aa: CAWSGLFSNQPQHF
cdr3_nt: TGTGCCTGGAGTGGACTGTTTAGCAATCAGCCCCAGCATTTT

v_call: TRBV2
d_call: -
j_call: TRBJ2-2
clone_size: -
cdr3_aa: CASSVLGYTNTGELFF
cdr3_nt: TGTGCCAGCAGCGTCTTAGGCTACACGAACACCGGGGAGCTGTTTTTT

v_call: TRBV6-4
d_call: -
j_call: TRBJ1-5
clone_size: -
cdr3_aa: CASSDSQYQPQHF
cdr3_nt: TGTGCCAGCAGTGACTCCCAATACCAGCCCCAGCATTTT

v_call: TRBV5-1
d_call: TRBD1
j_call: TRBJ2-1
clone_size: once
cdr3_aa: CASSLRSMGQGVGEQFF
cdr3_nt: TGCGCCAGCAGCTTGAGGTCAATGGGACAGGGGGTAGGGGAGCAGTTCTTC

v_call: TRBV5-4
d_call: -
j_call: TRBJ1-6
clone_size: -
cdr3_aa: CASSLGGVGTYNSPLHF
cdr3_nt: TGTGCCAGCAGCTTGGGAGGGGTGGGAACCTATAATTCACCCCTCCACTTT

v_call: TRBV7-9
d_call: TRBD1
j_call: TRBJ2-2
clone_size: -
cdr3_aa: CASSLVTGGNTGELFF
cdr3_nt: TGTGCCAGCAGCTTAGTAACAGGGGGCAACACCGGGGAGCTGTTTTTT

v_call: TRBV7-9
d_call: -
j_call: TRBJ2-7
clone_size: -
cdr3_aa: CASTVGSSYEQYF
cdr3_nt: TGTGCCAGCACAGTCGGGAGCTCCTACGAGCAGTACTTC

v_call: TRBV5-6
d_call: TRBD1
j_call: TRBJ1-2
clone_size: -
cdr3_aa: CASRSGTGVDGYTF
cdr3_nt: TGTGCCAGCAGATCCGGGACAGGGGTTGATGGCTACACCTTC

v_call: TRBV7-2
d_call: -
j_call: TRBJ2-3
clone_size: -
cdr3_aa: CASSLASGTDTQYF
cdr3_nt: TGTGCCAGCAGCTTGGCTAGCGGCACAGATACGCAGTATTTT

v_call: TRBV6-5
d_call: -
j_call: TRBJ2-7
clone_size: -
cdr3_aa: CASSPRRGRDEQYF
cdr3_nt: TGTGCCAGCAGCCCCCGACGGGGTCGGGACGAGCAGTACTTC

v_call: TRBV28
d_call: TRBD1
j_call: TRBJ1-5
clone_size: -
cdr3_aa: CASSRTGGDNQPQHF
cdr3_nt: TGTGCCAGCAGTAGGACAGGGGGAGACAATCAGCCCCAGCATTTT

v_call: TRBV19
d_call: -
j_call: TRBJ2-1
clone_size: -
cdr3_aa: CASTPFGGGRNEQFF
cdr3_nt: TGTGCCAGTACCCCGTTTGGGGGTGGTAGAAATGAGCAGTTCTTC

v_call: TRBV6-2/TRBV6-3
d_call: -
j_call: TRBJ2-5
clone_size: -
cdr3_aa: CASSYREYETQYF
cdr3_nt: TGTGCCAGCAGTTACAGGGAATATGAGACCCAGTACTTC

v_call: TRBV27
d_call: -
j_call: TRBJ2-7
clone_size: few
cdr3_aa: CASSVGVVYEQYF
cdr3_nt: TGTGCCAGCAGTGTAGGGGTGGTGTACGAGCAGTACTTC

v_call: TRBV2
d_call: -
j_call: TRBJ2-5
clone_size: -
cdr3_aa: CASRRFKETQYF
cdr3_nt: TGTGCCAGCAGGCGCTTTAAAGAGACCCAGTACTTC

v_call: TRBV6-5
d_call: -
j_call: TRBJ1-1
clone_size: -
cdr3_aa: CASTRADVSEAFF
cdr3_nt: TGTGCCAGCACCCGGGCAGACGTTAGTGAAGCTTTCTTT

v_call: TRBV9
d_call: -
j_call: TRBJ2-6
clone_size: -
cdr3_aa: CASSVRGISGANVLTF
cdr3_nt: TGTGCCAGCAGCGTCAGAGGGATCTCTGGGGCCAACGTCCTGACTTTC

v_call: TRBV5-1
d_call: -
j_call: TRBJ2-7
clone_size: once
cdr3_aa: CASSLRSGERTYEQYF
cdr3_nt: TGCGCCAGCAGCTTGCGTAGCGGAGAACGGACTTACGAGCAGTACTTC

v_call: TRBV5-8
d_call: -
j_call: TRBJ1-2
clone_size: -
cdr3_aa: CASSLGPENYGYTF
cdr3_nt: TGTGCCAGCAGCTTGGGTCCGGAAAACTATGGCTACACCTTC

v_call: TRBV6-4
d_call: TRBD2
j_call: TRBJ2-2
clone_size: few
cdr3_aa: CASSSRLASGTGELFF
cdr3_nt: TGTGCCAGCAGCTCTCGACTTGCTAGCGGGACCGGGGAGCTGTTTTTT

v_call: TRBV14
d_call: -
j_call: TRBJ1-2
clone_size: -
cdr3_aa: CASSQADGYGLAF
cdr3_nt: TGTGCCAGCAGCCAAGCGGACGGCTATGGTTTGGCCTTC

v_call: TRBV11-2
d_call: -
j_call: TRBJ2-1
clone_size: -
cdr3_aa: CASSFDRFAEQFF
cdr3_nt: TGTGCCAGCAGCTTTGACAGGTTTGCTGAGCAGTTCTTC

v_call: TRBV29-1
d_call: -
j_call: TRBJ1-5
clone_size: -
cdr3_aa: CSVASSNQPQHF
cdr3_nt: TGCAGCGTAGCTTCTAGCAATCAGCCCCAGCATTTT

v_call: TRBV28
d_call: -
j_call: TRBJ1-4
clone_size: -
cdr3_aa: CASSLLGLSEKLFF
cdr3_nt: TGTGCCAGCAGTTTATTAGGGCTTAGTGAAAAACTGTTTTTT

v_call: TRBV18
d_call: -
j_call: TRBJ2-7
clone_size: -
cdr3_aa: CASSPRLQQSYEQYF
cdr3_nt: TGTGCCAGCTCACCCAGACTCCAGCAGTCCTACGAGCAGTACTTC